This TCR beta chain appears in the sequencing data of a study of control samples from healthy donors and cancer patients. Sequencing used immunoSEQ multiplex PCR; TCRdb keeps in-frame clones, though not all of them. This repertoire shows about 150,000 clones, approximately 93% found once; its top ten account for more than 4.5%. This sequence was found in a man aged 18 to 35 in good health. The sample comprised blood.

The CDR3 DNA reads as TGTGCCAGCAGTCCAGCAGGGCGGGCCACTGAAGCTTTCTTT. The encoded protein is CASSPAGRATEAFF. The chain employs TRBV6-5 and TRBJ1-1; a weak D match, TRBD1 (5 bases). This CDR3 is 14 amino acids long. Trimming left V 5 bases short and J 4 bases short, with 14 bases between. In germline, CDR1 is MNHEY, CDR2 SVGAGI.